Each of the 2 T cell receptor beta chains below was sequenced from the same sample in a study of blood T cell repertoires in COVID-19. Profiled with immunoSEQ multiplex PCR; TCRdb holds only in-frame clones, not every one. The sample contains 140,000 or so clones, 84% of which appear only once. Specimen: peripheral blood. The receptors derive from a man between 25 and 39 years old with COVID-19, enrolled during active disease.

CDR3 DNA: TGTGCCAGCAGTCGTCGACAGGGCACTGAAGCTTTCTTT. Its translation: CASSRRQGTEAFF. V and J are TRBV12-3 or TRBV12-4 and TRBJ1-1, with 7 bases that match TRBD1. The CDR3 covers 13 residues. Unmatched junction bases numbered 4, after V lost 5 bases and J lost 4 bases.

The CDR3 nucleotides are TGTGCCAGCAGTATTCGGGGATTTGGAAACACCATATATTTT. As protein: CASSIRGFGNTIYF. This chain uses TRBV2 with TRBJ1-3; unclear D gene. Germline V CDR1 and CDR2: SNHLY, FYNNEI. V gave up 5 bases and J gave up 3 bases, with 11 bases separating them. The CDR3 runs to 14 residues.